This T cell receptor (beta chain) was identified in a study of T cell repertoires in cytomegalovirus infection. Overall study context: It can be stated that public TCR beta signatures indicated CMV infection as well as a matching HLA type.

Study results and caveats: It was HLA-C-restricted CMV-specific TCR beta clonotypes that dominated the response ex vivo.

Germline assignment: CDR1 SGHAT and CDR2 FQNNGV. V trimming: 5 bases; J trimming: 2 bases; junction bases outside the gene matches: 5. CDR3 length equals 14 residues. Via MiXCR, TCRdb re-called the reads, giving one row per CDR3 protein. The sample yields fewer than 200,000 distinct CDR3 sequences, less than 25% seen once. This clonotype occurred a few times. Its antigen is currently unknown. Source: CD8+ T cells from cultured PBMCs, taken from culture after CMV antigen stimulation. The chain employs TRBV11-2 and TRBJ1-2; 7 bases line up with TRBD1. This receptor was identified in a human donor in good health (CMV status not recorded). Some clones in this sample may be carry-over from other donors' samples. CDR3 loop: CASSPIRGNYGYTF. The CDR3, as DNA: TGTGCCAGCAGCCCCATCAGGGGGAACTATGGCTACACCTTC.